Following are 6 T cell receptor beta chains from one sample sequenced in a study of blood T cells in healthy people across ages. Primed by a sample-barcoded 5' primer and a J-beta primer mix, a second PCR proceeded for about 7 to 11 cycles. TCRdb recomputed calls from the 5' RACE reads with MiXCR, one row per CDR3 protein. The sample has around 620,000 distinct CDR3 sequences; 25% to 30% are singletons. Sequencing input: blood. The receptors shown here come from a woman between 65 and 79 years old in good health.

V and J are TRBV15 and TRBJ1-2; 8 nucleotides align to TRBD1. The CDR3 runs 13 residues. The germline V gene has CDR1 LNHNV and CDR2 YYDKDF (reference sequence). J lost 8 bases, V lost 4 bases, and 6 bases had no gene match. CDR3 nucleotides: TGTGCCACCAGCAAGGACAGGGTGCAAGGCTACACCTTC. Translated, it gives CATSKDRVQGYTF.

The CDR3 nucleotides read TGCAGCGTTGTACTAGCGGGGGGTCCCACAGATACGCAGTATTTT. Its protein is CSVVLAGGPTDTQYF. V and J are TRBV29-1 and TRBJ2-3; TRBD2 agrees at 12 bases. Germline CDR1 is SQVTM and CDR2 is ANQGSEA. The CDR3 consists of 15 residues. Trimming removed 4 bases from V and 2 bases from J; junction bases left unmatched: 4.

This chain connects TRBV6-6 to TRBJ1-4, with 8 nucleotides matching TRBD1. CDR1 and CDR2 from the germline V gene are MNHNY and SVGAGI (reference sequence). The ends lost 4 bases at V and 8 bases at J; junction bases unmatched: 6. This CDR3 region has 14 residues. CDR3 bases: TGTGCCAGCAGTTCGAGGACAGGGAGCGAAAAACTGTTTTTT. This codes for CASSSRTGSEKLFF.

The chain uses TRBV9 and TRBJ2-1, with unresolved D. CDR1 is SGDLS, CDR2 YYNGEE, per germline. V lost 3 bases and J 5 bases, leaving 12 bases between the germline ends. The CDR3 length is 14 residues. CDR3: CASSGPTLNNEQFF. CDR3 sequence (DNA): TGTGCCAGCAGCGGGCCGACACTTAACAATGAGCAGTTCTTC.

The rearrangement joins TRBV20-1 to TRBJ2-5; D may be TRBD1 or TRBD2 (6 bases each). CDR1 is DFQATT, CDR2 SNEGSKA, per germline (reference sequence). The CDR3 has 15 amino acids. Trimming cost V 0 bases and J 4 bases, with 15 bases left between them. The CDR3 sequence: CSARDGGGNRETQYF. CDR3 DNA sequence: TGCAGTGCTAGAGATGGAGGGGGTAATCGAGAGACCCAGTACTTC.

V gene TRBV5-1 combines with J gene TRBJ2-5, with 8 bases identical to TRBD1. The germline V gene has CDR1 SGHRS and CDR2 YFSETQ. The CDR3 totals 16 residues. The J segment lost 1 base and the V segment lost 3 bases, leaving 8 bases of the junction unmatched. The DNA for the CDR3 is TGCGCCAGCAGCTCAGGACAGGGAGTCCCCCAAGAGACCCAGTACTTC. It yields the protein CASSSGQGVPQETQYF.